This T cell receptor (beta chain) was observed in a study of blood T cells in healthy people across ages. A second PCR, run for 7 to 11 cycles, used a sample-barcoded 5' primer plus a J-beta primer mix. TCRdb fed the 5' RACE reads into MiXCR, producing one record per CDR3 protein. This table has about 510,000 distinct CDR3 sequences, about 28% appearing once. These sequences were also reported in another study, on T cells of mothers and their children.

This sequence was found in a boy between 2 and 15 years old in good health. The sample was blood.

CDR3 region: CASRTDGGELFF. The CDR3 DNA follows: TGCGCCAGCAGGACAGATGGCGGGGAGCTGTTTTTT. The chain couples TRBV10-1 to TRBJ2-2, with D possibly matching TRBD1 (5 bases). The germline gives CDR1 WNHNN, CDR2 SYGVQD (reference sequence). The V and J ends lost 6 bases and 7 bases respectively, with 9 bases between them. This CDR3 comprises 12 residues.